The subject of this entry is one T cell receptor beta chain. The source of the sample is a study of T cell responses to AZD1222 COVID-19 vaccine. With 3 bases removed from V and 9 bases from J, the gap between germline ends came to 8 bases. This CDR3 has 11 amino acids. Germline V CDR1 and CDR2: MDHEN, SYDVKM. Data came from immunoSEQ multiplex PCR; TCRdb stores just in-frame clones and leaves some out. Among 100,000 to 150,000 clones, more than 80% were seen once, and the ten largest hold about 4.3%. The V call is TRBV28, the J call TRBJ1-2; the D is unclear. The clonotype originates from an adult in good health. The sequencing used peripheral blood, collected on day 0 of AZD1222 vaccination. CDR3 nucleotide sequence: TGTGCCAGCAGTTTTATCTCGAGCTACACCTTC. Residues: CASSFISSYTF.